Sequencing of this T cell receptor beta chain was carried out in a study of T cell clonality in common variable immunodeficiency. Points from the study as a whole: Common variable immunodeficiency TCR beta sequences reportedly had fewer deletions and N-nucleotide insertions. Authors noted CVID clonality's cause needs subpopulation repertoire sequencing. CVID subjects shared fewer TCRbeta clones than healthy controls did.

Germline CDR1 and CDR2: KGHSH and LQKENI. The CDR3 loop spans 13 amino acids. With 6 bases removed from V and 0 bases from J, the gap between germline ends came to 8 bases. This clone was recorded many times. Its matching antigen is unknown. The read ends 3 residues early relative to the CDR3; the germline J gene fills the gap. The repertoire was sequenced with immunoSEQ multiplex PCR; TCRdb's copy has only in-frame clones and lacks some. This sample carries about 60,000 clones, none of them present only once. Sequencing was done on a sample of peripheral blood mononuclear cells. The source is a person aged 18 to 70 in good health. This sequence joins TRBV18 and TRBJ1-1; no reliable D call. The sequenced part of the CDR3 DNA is TGTGCCAGCTCCCGACAACTGAACACTGAA. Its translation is CASSRQLNTE. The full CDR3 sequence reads CASSRQLNTEAFF.